What follows is one T cell receptor beta chain and its context. Its antigen is as yet unknown. This record comes from a study of cytomegalovirus exposure and HLA in healthy donors. Findings of the study overall: Reports credit the classifier with highly specific, highly sensitive diagnosis of cytomegalovirus status.

Per germline, CDR1 SGHRS and CDR2 YFSETQ. Losses at the gene ends were 4 bases for V and 16 bases for J; bases not matched to a gene: 14. This CDR3 has 13 residues. PCR employed 60 Vbeta and 13 Jbeta primers. Only in-frame clones appear in the TCRdb table, and some are missing; sequencing was by immunoSEQ multiplex PCR. The table lists more than 110,000 clones, 80% to 85% of them singletons. J is TRBJ2-1 and V is TRBV5-1, with 7 bases lining up with TRBD2. The TCR was taken from a male donor in good health and CMV-seropositive. Material: PBMCs. The CDR3 reads CASSDSSGWRSFF. CDR3 in DNA: TGCGCCAGCAGCGATAGTAGCGGGTGGAGGAGTTTCTTC.